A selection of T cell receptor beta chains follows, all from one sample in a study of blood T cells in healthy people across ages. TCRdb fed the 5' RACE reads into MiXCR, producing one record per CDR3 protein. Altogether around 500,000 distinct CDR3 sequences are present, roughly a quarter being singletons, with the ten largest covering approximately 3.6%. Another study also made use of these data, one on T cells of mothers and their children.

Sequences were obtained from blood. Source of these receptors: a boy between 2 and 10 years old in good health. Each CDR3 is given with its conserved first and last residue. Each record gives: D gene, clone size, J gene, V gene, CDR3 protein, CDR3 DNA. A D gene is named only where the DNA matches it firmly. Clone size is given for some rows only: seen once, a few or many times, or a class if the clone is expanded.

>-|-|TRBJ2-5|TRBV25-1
CASSEFEGGQETQYF
TGTGCCAGCAGTGAATTTGAAGGAGGCCAAGAGACCCAGTACTTC
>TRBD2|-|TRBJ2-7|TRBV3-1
CASSQVLAGANEQYF
TGTGCCAGCAGCCAAGTACTAGCGGGAGCGAACGAGCAGTACTTC
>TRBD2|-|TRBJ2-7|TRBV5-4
CASSLGPLAGDTRGEQYF
TGTGCCAGCAGCTTGGGTCCGCTAGCGGGAGACACACGGGGGGAGCAGTACTTC
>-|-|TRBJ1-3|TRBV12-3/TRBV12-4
CASSSTISGNTIYF
TGTGCCAGCAGCTCGACAATCTCTGGAAACACCATATATTTT
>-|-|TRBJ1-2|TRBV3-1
CASSQGIRGALVYGYTF
TGTGCCAGCAGCCAAGGGATCAGGGGAGCCCTTGTCTATGGCTACACCTTC
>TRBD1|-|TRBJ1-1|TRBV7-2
CASSLNVDREGAFF
TGTGCCAGCAGCTTAAATGTGGACAGGGAGGGAGCTTTCTTT
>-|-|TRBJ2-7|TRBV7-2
CASNTYGPSYEQYF
TGTGCCAGCAATACTTACGGGCCGTCCTACGAGCAGTACTTC
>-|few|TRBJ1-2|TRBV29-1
CSVEGEGSAYGYTF
TGCAGCGTTGAAGGGGAGGGATCGGCTTATGGCTACACCTTC
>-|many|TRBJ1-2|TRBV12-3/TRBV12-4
CASQEGRVDGYTF
TGTGCCAGCCAGGAGGGGCGAGTGGATGGCTACACCTTC
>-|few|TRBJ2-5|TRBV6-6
CASSDDRQGSQETQYF
TGTGCCAGCAGTGACGATCGGCAGGGGAGCCAAGAGACCCAGTACTTC
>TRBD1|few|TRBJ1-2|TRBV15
CATSRDHVTGGIGYTF
TGTGCCACCAGCAGAGATCATGTAACAGGGGGCATTGGCTACACCTTC
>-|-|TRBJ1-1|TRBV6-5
CAAIEGREAFF
TGTGCCGCTATAGAAGGGAGAGAAGCTTTCTTT
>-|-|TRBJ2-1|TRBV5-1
CASDRGGAGGNEQFF
TGCGCCAGCGACAGAGGGGGGGCCGGGGGAAATGAGCAGTTCTTC
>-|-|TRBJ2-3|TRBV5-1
CASSLEGHGDTQYF
TGCGCCAGCAGCTTGGAGGGCCACGGGGATACGCAGTATTTT
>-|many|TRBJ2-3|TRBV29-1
CSVGSPLRDTQYF
TGCAGCGTTGGTTCCCCACTCCGCGATACGCAGTATTTT
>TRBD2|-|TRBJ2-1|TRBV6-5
CASHRGLAGYEQFF
TGTGCCAGCCACCGAGGACTAGCGGGCTATGAGCAGTTCTTC
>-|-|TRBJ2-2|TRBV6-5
CASRGSGGELFF
TGTGCCAGCAGAGGCTCGGGCGGGGAGCTGTTTTTT
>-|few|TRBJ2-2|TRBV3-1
CASRDQGRFTGELFF
TGTGCCAGCCGAGATCAGGGACGTTTCACCGGGGAGCTGTTTTTT
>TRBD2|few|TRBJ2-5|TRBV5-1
CASSITSDQETQYF
TGCGCCAGCAGCATTACTAGCGACCAAGAGACCCAGTACTTC
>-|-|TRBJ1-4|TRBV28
CASRESGGSNEKLFF
TGTGCCAGCAGAGAGTCGGGGGGCTCTAATGAAAAACTGTTTTTT
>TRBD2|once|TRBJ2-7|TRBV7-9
CASSKPLAGDDEQYF
TGTGCCAGCAGCAAACCCCTAGCGGGAGATGACGAGCAGTACTTC
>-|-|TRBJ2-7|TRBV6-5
CASSEQYEQYF
TGTGCCAGCAGCGAACAGTACGAGCAGTACTTC
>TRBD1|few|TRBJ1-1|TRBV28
CASSSTGDMNTEAFF
TGTGCCAGCAGTTCCACAGGGGACATGAACACTGAAGCTTTCTTT
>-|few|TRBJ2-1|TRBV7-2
CASSERTSSSRNEQFF
TGTGCCAGCAGCGAAAGAACTAGTTCTAGCAGAAATGAGCAGTTCTTC
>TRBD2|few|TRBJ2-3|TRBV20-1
CSAPRPAGVGGLDTQYF
TGCAGCGCGCCTCGCCCAGCGGGAGTGGGTGGATTAGATACGCAGTATTTT
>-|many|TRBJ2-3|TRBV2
CASSVEGADTQYF
TGTGCCAGCAGTGTGGAGGGCGCAGATACGCAGTATTTT
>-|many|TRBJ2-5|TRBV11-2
CASSESSIGVGATQYF
TGTGCCAGCAGCGAATCGTCAATTGGGGTCGGGGCGACCCAGTACTTC
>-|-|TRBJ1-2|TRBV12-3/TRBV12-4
CASSAGLISYGYTF
TGTGCCAGCAGCGCAGGGCTGATCTCCTATGGCTACACCTTC
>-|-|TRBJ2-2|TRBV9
CASGGGTNTGELFF
TGTGCCAGCGGAGGGGGGACTAACACCGGGGAGCTGTTTTTT
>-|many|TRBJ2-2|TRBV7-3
CASSLGGVNTGELFF
TGTGCCAGCAGCTTAGGAGGGGTTAACACCGGGGAGCTGTTTTTT
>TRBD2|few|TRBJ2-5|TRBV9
CASIKRERETQYF
TGTGCCAGCATTAAGCGGGAGCGCGAGACCCAGTACTTC
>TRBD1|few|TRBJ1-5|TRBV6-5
CASSRGTEGQPQHF
TGTGCCAGCAGCCGCGGGACAGAAGGTCAGCCCCAGCATTTT
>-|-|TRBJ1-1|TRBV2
CASNRVNTEAFF
TGTGCCAGCAACCGGGTCAACACTGAAGCTTTCTTT
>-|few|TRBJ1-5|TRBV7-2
CASSFGLDNQPQHF
TGTGCCAGCAGCTTTGGGTTAGACAATCAGCCCCAGCATTTT
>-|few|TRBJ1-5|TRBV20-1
CSAGGTSNQPQHF
TGCAGTGCTGGCGGGACAAGCAATCAGCCCCAGCATTTT
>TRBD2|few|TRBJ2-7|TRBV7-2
CASSFYSGNIYEQYF
TGTGCCAGCAGCTTCTATAGCGGGAACATCTACGAGCAGTACTTC
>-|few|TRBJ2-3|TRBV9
CASRKGTSTSTDTQYF
TGTGCCAGCAGAAAAGGGACATCGACTAGCACAGATACGCAGTATTTT
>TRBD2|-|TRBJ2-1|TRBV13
CASRLAGGLDNEQFF
TGTGCCAGCAGGCTAGCGGGGGGGCTGGACAATGAGCAGTTCTTC
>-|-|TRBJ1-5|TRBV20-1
CSASPTGWYNQPQHF
TGCAGTGCTAGCCCAACAGGGTGGTACAATCAGCCCCAGCATTTT
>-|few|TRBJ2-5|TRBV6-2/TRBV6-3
CASSYDAETQYF
TGTGCCAGCAGTTACGACGCGGAGACCCAGTACTTC
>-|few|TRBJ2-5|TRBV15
CATNQGQETQYF
TGTGCCACCAATCAGGGCCAAGAGACCCAGTACTTC
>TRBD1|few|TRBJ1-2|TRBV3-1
CASRRGTGDGYTF
TGTGCCAGCAGGCGGGGGACAGGAGATGGCTACACCTTC
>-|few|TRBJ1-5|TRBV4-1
CASSQGHYSNQPQHF
TGCGCCAGCAGCCAAGGCCACTATAGCAATCAGCCCCAGCATTTT
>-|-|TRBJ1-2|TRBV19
CASTADRHGYTF
TGTGCCAGTACAGCCGACAGGCATGGCTACACCTTC
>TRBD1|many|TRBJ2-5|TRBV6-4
CASSDSTGSGPETQYF
TGTGCCAGCAGTGACTCGACAGGGTCGGGCCCGGAGACCCAGTACTTC
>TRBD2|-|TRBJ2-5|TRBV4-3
CASSVGRGLAGGQETQYF
TGCGCCAGCAGCGTCGGTAGAGGACTAGCGGGAGGGCAAGAGACCCAGTACTTC
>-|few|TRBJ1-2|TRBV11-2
CASSLDRARPGYTF
TGTGCCAGCAGCTTAGACCGGGCACGCCCGGGCTACACCTTC
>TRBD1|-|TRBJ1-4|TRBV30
CAWNHRGQHNEKLFF
TGTGCTTGGAACCACAGGGGACAGCATAATGAAAAACTGTTTTTT
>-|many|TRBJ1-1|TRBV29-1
CSVEVWTEAFF
TGCAGCGTTGAAGTGTGGACTGAAGCTTTCTTT
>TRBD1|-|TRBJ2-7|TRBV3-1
CASSQDRVTGGQDEQYF
TGTGCCAGCAGCCAAGATCGGGTAACAGGGGGCCAAGACGAGCAGTACTTC
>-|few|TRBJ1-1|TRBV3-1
CASSQGVQNTEAFF
TGTGCCAGCAGCCAAGGGGTCCAGAACACTGAAGCTTTCTTT
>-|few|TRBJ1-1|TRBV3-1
CASSQLSGKNTEAFF
TGTGCCAGCAGCCAACTATCCGGGAAGAACACTGAAGCTTTCTTT
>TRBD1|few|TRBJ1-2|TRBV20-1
CSARGVRVGQENYGYTF
TGCAGTGCCCGAGGGGTAAGAGTTGGACAGGAGAACTATGGCTACACCTTC
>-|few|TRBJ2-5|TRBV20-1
CSARPRGPRTQYF
TGCAGTGCTAGACCACGGGGACCGAGGACCCAGTACTTC
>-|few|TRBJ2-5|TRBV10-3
CAISESTVGSTQYF
TGTGCCATCAGTGAGTCGACGGTGGGGTCGACCCAGTACTTC
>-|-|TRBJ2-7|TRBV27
CASSSYPRSSYEQYF
TGTGCCAGCAGTTCCTACCCCCGAAGCTCCTACGAGCAGTACTTC
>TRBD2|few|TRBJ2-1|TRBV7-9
CASSSLAGTSYNEQFF
TGTGCCAGCAGCTCACTAGCGGGAACCTCCTACAATGAGCAGTTCTTC
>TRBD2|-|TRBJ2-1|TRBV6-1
CASSPGTSGRAFYNEQFF
TGTGCCAGCAGCCCCGGGACTAGCGGGAGGGCCTTCTACAATGAGCAGTTCTTC